These 24 T cell receptor beta chains were all obtained from the same sample, sequenced in a study of response to subunit inactivated influenza vaccine. TCRdb re-derived calls from the RT-PCR reads in MiXCR, one entry per CDR3 protein. The profile shows around 760,000 distinct CDR3 sequences, approximately 15% of them singletons. The sample consisted of PBMCs from blood, taken 14 days before vaccination. The receptors were gathered from a man between 50 and 59 years old who received an inactivated influenza vaccine.

The V and J genes are TRBV30 and TRBJ1-6; no firm D call. Trimming shortened V by 2 bases and J by 6 bases, and 8 bases separated the two germline ends. This CDR3 is built from 13 residues. Germline CDR1 is GTSNPN and CDR2 is SVGIG (reference sequence). The CDR3 loop reads CAWSWRVNSPLHF. CDR3 DNA sequence: TGTGCCTGGAGTTGGAGAGTTAATTCACCCCTCCACTTT.

The genes are TRBV7-9 and TRBJ1-1; no reliable D call. CDR3 length: 15 residues. The V end lost 4 bases, the J end lost 0 bases, and 12 bases lay between the germline ends. Germline V CDR1 and CDR2: SEHNR, FQNEAQ (reference sequence). CDR3 sequence (DNA): TGTGCCAGCAGCTCCGGAGTTAGGATGAACACTGAAGCTTTCTTT. Its translation is CASSSGVRMNTEAFF.

The chain has TRBV7-9 and TRBJ2-7; possibly TRBD1 for D (5 bases). CDR3 length: 14 amino acids. Germline V gene lookup returns CDR1 SEHNR and CDR2 FQNEAQ (reference sequence). Deletions cut 1 base from V and 2 bases from J, with 9 bases between. The CDR3 spells CASSLGQYTYEQYF. The CDR3 nucleotides read TGTGCCAGCAGCTTAGGACAGTACACCTACGAGCAGTACTTC. Supplemented by reference TRBV7-9 and TRBJ2-7, the full variable domain reads DTGVSQNPRHKITKRGQNVTFRCDPISEHNRLYWYRQTLGQGPEFLTYFQNEAQLEKSRLLSDRFSAERPKGSFSTLEIQRTEQGDSAMYLCASSLGQYTYEQYFGPGTRLTVT.

This chain links TRBV6-4 with TRBJ2-1; 12 bases agree with TRBD2. Germline V lookup: CDR1 MRHNA, CDR2 SNTAGT. J gave up 6 bases and V 2 bases, and 5 bases lay outside the gene matches. The CDR3 loop spans 16 amino acids. The DNA of the CDR3 is TGTGCCAGCAGTGACCCGGGACTAGCGGGTGGCAATGAGCAGTTCTTC. Amino acids: CASSDPGLAGGNEQFF.

V usage is TRBV11-1 and J usage is TRBJ2-1; 9 positions match TRBD2. CDR1 and CDR2 (germline): SGHAT, FQDESV (reference sequence). Trimming removed 0 bases from V and 4 bases from J; junction bases left unmatched: 4. The CDR3 spans 16 residues. CDR3 amino acids: CASSLAVTSGYNEQFF. The CDR3 DNA sequence: TGTGCCAGCAGCTTAGCTGTGACTAGCGGATACAATGAGCAGTTCTTC.

This clonotype was picked up many times. The chain employs TRBV27 and TRBJ2-2; D is unresolved. This CDR3 spans 14 amino acids. Trimming stripped 3 bases from V and 1 base from J, with 6 bases between. CDR1 and CDR2 (germline): MNHEY, SMNVEV (reference sequence). As DNA, the CDR3 is TGTGCCAGCAGTTTGAGTTTGAACACCGGGGAGCTGTTTTTT. It translates to CASSLSLNTGELFF.

This clonotype was detected a few times. This chain connects TRBV20-1 to TRBJ2-1, with 8 bases identical to TRBD2. CDR3 length: 21 amino acids. V was clipped by 3 bases and J by 0 bases; unmatched bases: 22. CDR1 and CDR2 from the germline V gene are DFQATT and SNEGSKA (reference sequence). The CDR3 bases are TGCAGTGCTAGCGGGGGGGCGTACCAACCTGCCGTAAAAAGCTCCTACAATGAGCAGTTCTTC. It encodes CSASGGAYQPAVKSSYNEQFF.

This clonotype was observed a few times. The chain recombines TRBV6-5 with TRBJ2-2; no definite D call. V shed 2 bases and J shed 3 bases, with 4 bases lying between them. The CDR3 is 13 residues long. Germline V gives CDR1 MNHEY, CDR2 SVGAGI. The chain's CDR3 is CASSYGDTGELFF. CDR3 DNA sequence: TGTGCCAGCAGTTACGGAGACACCGGGGAGCTGTTTTTT.

This rearrangement joins TRBV30 to TRBJ1-5; D gene unclear. The V and J ends lost 1 base and 7 bases respectively, with 11 bases between them. The CDR3 sequence is 13 residues long. Germline CDR1 is GTSNPN and CDR2 is SVGIG (reference sequence). The CDR3 sequence: CAWSAIGSQPQHF. DNA of the CDR3: TGTGCCTGGAGTGCCATCGGGAGCCAGCCCCAGCATTTT.

This clonotype has more than one count but fewer than ten. The gene calls are TRBV4-3 and TRBJ1-1; D is unclear. The germline V gene encodes CDR1 LGHNA and CDR2 YSLEER. The CDR3 runs 14 residues. V lost 0 bases and J lost 4, with 9 bases in between. CDR3 in amino acids: CASSQDLGTTEAFF. CDR3 in DNA: TGCGCCAGCAGCCAAGACCTGGGAACCACTGAAGCTTTCTTT.

This clonotype has more than one count but fewer than ten. The chain uses TRBV6-5 and TRBJ2-7, with unresolved D. Deletions cut 0 bases from V and 0 bases from J, with 6 bases between. Germline V gives CDR1 MNHEY, CDR2 SVGAGI. The CDR3 runs to 14 residues. CDR3 residues: CASSYSRFSYEQYF. Here the CDR3 DNA reads TGTGCCAGCAGTTACTCCCGCTTCTCCTACGAGCAGTACTTC.

This clonotype showed up just a few times. The CDR3 DNA sequence: TGTGCCAGCAGTTCTGCAGGGGCCGCTGAAGCTTTCTTT. Residues: CASSSAGAAEAFF. This rearrangement joins TRBV27 to TRBJ1-1, with D tentatively TRBD1 (6 bases). The CDR3 contains 13 residues. Germline assignment: CDR1 MNHEY and CDR2 SMNVEV (reference sequence). Trimming took 4 bases from V and 6 from J, leaving 12 bases between them.

Many counts were recorded for this clonotype. V is TRBV18 and J is TRBJ2-7; D may be TRBD1 or TRBD2 (5 bases each). The germline gives CDR1 KGHSH, CDR2 LQKENI. V lost 4 bases, J lost 6 bases, and 16 bases lay in between. This CDR3 is 14 amino acids long. In nucleotides, the CDR3 is TGTGCCAGCTCACTCCGGGACGGAACATCCGAGCAGTACTTC. This translates into CASSLRDGTSEQYF.

This clonotype showed up just a few times. For the CDR3, the DNA is TGTGCCAGCAGCCCGGAGCAGTACTTC. Its translation: CASSPEQYF. The J gene is TRBJ2-7, the V gene TRBV2; no definite D call. Germline loops: CDR1 SNHLY, CDR2 FYNNEI. Trimming removed 6 bases from V and 7 bases from J, with 4 bases in between. This CDR3 spans 9 amino acids.

The chain combines TRBV7-8 with TRBJ1-1; D is uncertain. The CDR3 runs 15 residues. V lost 0 bases, J lost 1 base, and 9 bases lay in between. From germline, CDR1 is SGHVS and CDR2 FQNEAQ. The CDR3 nucleotides are TGTGCCAGCAGCTTAGCCCCTCAGTCGAACACTGAAGCTTTCTTT. Protein: CASSLAPQSNTEAFF.

The chain uses TRBV12-3 or TRBV12-4 and TRBJ2-7; D possibly corresponds to TRBD2 (6 bases). V lost 2 bases, J lost 2 bases, and 13 bases lay in between. The CDR3 covers 15 residues. CDR3 loop: CASSLTPAGTYEQYF. The DNA for the CDR3 is TGTGCCAGCAGTTTAACTCCGGCGGGAACCTACGAGCAGTACTTC.

On this clonotype: This could be a read error, since a much larger clone is one nucleotide away. CDR3 region: CTGTDRASGYTF. The CDR3, as DNA: TGCACCGGGACCGACAGGGCATCTGGCTACACCTTC. V and J are TRBV29-1 and TRBJ1-2; TRBD1 matches 7 bases. The CDR3 runs to 12 residues. Looked up from germline, CDR1 is SQVTM and CDR2 is ANQGSEA.

This clonotype was observed a handful of times. This sequence joins TRBV6-2 or TRBV6-3 and TRBJ2-1, with TRBD2 identical over 12 bases. J was trimmed by 4 bases and V by 2 bases; bases with no gene match: 3. Germline V lookup: CDR1 MNHEY, CDR2 SVGEGT. The CDR3 runs to 16 residues. This chain's CDR3 is CASSYGGLAGYNEQFF. DNA of the CDR3: TGTGCCAGCAGTTACGGCGGACTAGCGGGATACAATGAGCAGTTCTTC.

The chain combines TRBV20-1 with TRBJ2-7; D may be TRBD1 or TRBD2 (5 bases each). Germline V gene sequence: CDR1 DFQATT, CDR2 SNEGSKA (reference sequence). Trimming shortened V by 0 bases and J by 5 bases, and 14 bases separated the two germline ends. This CDR3 is 14 amino acids long. The CDR3 loop is CSARDPGPADEQYF. CDR3 coding DNA: TGCAGTGCTAGAGATCCGGGACCGGCGGACGAGCAGTACTTC.

In its sample, this clonotype was seen a few times. The chain joins TRBV6-2 or TRBV6-3 to TRBJ2-4; 10 nucleotides line up with TRBD1. CDR1 and CDR2 from the germline V gene are MNHEY and SVGEGT. The V segment lost 5 bases and the J segment 8 bases; nucleotides outside the gene matches: 9. The length of the CDR3 is 15 residues. The CDR3 DNA is TGTGCCAGCAGTCCCACGACAGGGGGCACACACATTCAGTACTTC. Its protein is CASSPTTGGTHIQYF.

J is TRBJ2-1 and V is TRBV24-1, with 9 bases aligning to TRBD2. Germline V lookup: CDR1 KGHDR, CDR2 SFDVKD. This CDR3 is built from 16 residues. The V segment lost 3 bases and the J segment 6 bases; nucleotides outside the gene matches: 8. The CDR3 region is CATSDVRGGALNEQFF. Here the CDR3 DNA reads TGTGCCACCAGTGATGTGCGCGGGGGGGCTCTCAATGAGCAGTTCTTC.

This clonotype was seen many times. The chain uses TRBV12-3 or TRBV12-4 and TRBJ1-4, with D possibly TRBD1 on 5 matching bases. V was shortened by 7 bases and J by 7 bases, with 19 bases between the two germline ends. CDR3 length equals 15 residues. For the CDR3, the DNA is TGTGCCAGCAACACGGGTGGGGCAGTGGGTGAAAAACTGTTTTTT. Its translation is CASNTGGAVGEKLFF.

The chain has TRBV6-1 and TRBJ2-7; 7 bases are shared with TRBD1. Germline trimming cut 5 bases from V and 3 bases from J; bases unmatched to any gene: 7. Germline V CDR1 and CDR2: MNHNS, SASEGT. This CDR3 is 14 amino acids long. The DNA of the CDR3 is TGTGCCAGCAGTCCGTGGGACAGATACTACGAGCAGTACTTC. Its translation: CASSPWDRYYEQYF.

Regarding this clonotype: The junction does not match germline at one end; this may be a read error. This chain uses TRBV29-1 with TRBJ2-1; D may be TRBD2 (7 bases). Looked up from germline, CDR1 is SQVTM and CDR2 is ANQGSEA. The length of the CDR3 is 16 residues. The CDR3 protein is CSVEDLLAGAYNEHFF. The DNA for the CDR3 is TGCAGCGTTGAAGATCTTTTGGCGGGGGCCTACAATGAGCATTTCTTC.